Below are 16 T cell receptor beta chains sequenced from a single sample in a study of blood T cells in healthy people across ages. Primers used in a second PCR of roughly 7 to 12 cycles were a sample-barcoded 5' primer and a J-beta primer mix. TCRdb analysed the 5' RACE reads with MiXCR anew, one entry per CDR3 protein. The sample yields 650,000 to 700,000 distinct CDR3 sequences, about 50% seen once. Input material: blood. These receptors were obtained from a woman of 80 years or more in good health.

In its sample, this clonotype was seen many times. This rearrangement joins TRBV6-5 to TRBJ1-2; D unclear. The germline V gene has CDR1 MNHEY and CDR2 SVGAGI. Trimming took off 0 bases at V and 1 base at J, with 9 bases between the two ends. The CDR3 is made up of 15 amino acids. The CDR3 nucleotides are TGTGCCAGCAGTTACTCGATCGGGAGTAACTATGGCTACACCTTC. Residues: CASSYSIGSNYGYTF.

The chain recombines TRBV14 with TRBJ1-2; no firm D call. Germline V gene lookup returns CDR1 SGHDN and CDR2 FVKESK. V dropped 4 bases and J dropped 0 bases, with 15 bases sitting between them. The CDR3 is made up of 16 amino acids. The CDR3 DNA follows: TGTGCCAGCAGCCTTACCCAAGTATCCGCTAACTATGGCTACACCTTC. Encoded protein: CASSLTQVSANYGYTF.

This clonotype was observed many times. The V call is TRBV20-1, the J call TRBJ2-1, with a tentative D call TRBD2 (5 bases). Trimming cost V 8 bases and J 0 bases, with 14 bases left between them. The CDR3 consists of 14 residues. Looked up from germline, CDR1 is DFQATT and CDR2 is SNEGSKA (reference sequence). The CDR3 region has the DNA TGCAGTCTGAGTCGGGGTAGCTCCTACAATGAGCAGTTCTTC. Protein: CSLSRGSSYNEQFF.

Worth noting for this clonotype: The junction departs from the called germline gene at one end, perhaps through a read error. The rearrangement links TRBV6-2 or TRBV6-3 to TRBJ2-3, with D unresolved. This CDR3 has 12 residues. Germline V CDR1 and CDR2: MNHEY, SVGEGT. CDR3 coding DNA: TGTGCCAGCAGAGCCTCGGCAGATGCGCAGTATTTT. This codes for CASRASADAQYF.

With regard to this clonotype: This may be a read error, as it is one base from a much larger clone. The genes are TRBV11-2 and TRBJ2-7; 8 bases match TRBD2. J gave up 7 bases and V 6 bases, and 8 bases lay outside the gene matches. The CDR3 has 13 amino acids. Looked up from germline, CDR1 is SGHAT and CDR2 is FQNNGV. CDR3 bases: TGTGCCAGCAGGTCGGGACTAGTAGATGAGCAGTACTTC. This codes for CASRSGLVDEQYF. The whole variable domain, filled in from reference TRBV11-2 and TRBJ2-7, reads EAGVAQSPRYKIIEKRQSVAFWCNPISGHATLYWYQQILGQGPKLLIQFQNNGVVDDSQLPKDRFSAERLKGVDSTLKIQPAKLEDSAVYLCASRSGLVDEQYFGPGTRLTVT.

The CDR3 DNA follows: TGTGCCAGCAGCCAAGATTTAGCGGGAGAAGAGGGAGAGACCCAGTACTTC. Translation: CASSQDLAGEEGETQYF. The chain is built from TRBV4-2 and TRBJ2-5; 9 bases align to TRBD2. With 0 bases clipped from V and 4 bases from J, the junction kept 9 bases outside the gene matches. Germline CDR1 is LGHNA and CDR2 is YNFKEQ. The CDR3 runs to 17 residues.

This clonotype has more than one count but fewer than ten. The gene calls are TRBV28 and TRBJ2-7; the match to TRBD1 covers 10 bases. V lost 5 bases and J lost 4; bases outside the gene matches: 5. Germline V lookup: CDR1 MDHEN, CDR2 SYDVKM. CDR3 length: 14 amino acids. CDR3 residues: CASSRWTGGYEQYF. The CDR3 region has the DNA TGTGCCAGCAGTCGATGGACAGGGGGATACGAGCAGTACTTC.

The V call is TRBV7-9, the J call TRBJ1-2; 11 nucleotides line up with TRBD1. The V segment lost 0 bases and the J segment 7 bases; nucleotides outside the gene matches: 7. Germline lookup yields CDR1 SEHNR and CDR2 FQNEAQ (reference sequence). The CDR3 length is 16 residues. CDR3 DNA sequence: TGTGCCAGCAGCTTAGCGGCCGGGACAGGGGGGTCTGGCTACACCTTC. The encoded protein is CASSLAAGTGGSGYTF.

Of note for this clonotype: A read error may be the cause here, since a much bigger clone is one base away. The chain is built from TRBV27 and TRBJ1-5; the D is unclear. The CDR3 consists of 13 residues. Germline assignment: CDR1 MNHEY and CDR2 SMNVEV (reference sequence). DNA of the CDR3: TGTTCCAGCAGTAGCCGGGAGGATCAGCCCCAGCATTTT. Protein sequence: CSSSSREDQPQHF.

Worth noting for this clonotype: A junction boundary mismatches the germline segment, possibly from a read error. CDR3 bases: TGCGCCAGCAGGTTTAGGACAGGGCTTGAGACCCAGTTCTTC. It is translated as CASRFRTGLETQFF. The chain couples TRBV7-2 to TRBJ2-1; 8 bases fit TRBD1. Germline values: CDR1 SGHTA, CDR2 FQGNSA. The CDR3 is 14 amino acids.

The genes are TRBV5-1 and TRBJ2-1, with D perhaps TRBD1 (6 bases). In germline, CDR1 is SGHRS, CDR2 YFSETQ. The CDR3 is 15 amino acids. Trimming stripped 3 bases from V and 7 bases from J, with 17 bases between. This chain's CDR3 is CASSYTSGRGNEQFF. The CDR3 DNA is TGCGCCAGCAGCTACACAAGCGGAAGGGGGAATGAGCAGTTCTTC.

In the case of this clonotype: A much larger clone lies a single base off, so this may be a read error. J is TRBJ2-1 and V is TRBV12-3 or TRBV12-4; unclear D gene. This CDR3 region has 12 residues. V lost 6 bases to trimming and J lost 8 bases, with 11 bases between them. The CDR3 loop is CASRYSGHEQFF. The CDR3 DNA reads as TGTGCCAGCAGGTATAGTGGGCATGAGCAGTTCTTC.

This clonotype has a count of ten or more. The V call is TRBV9, the J call TRBJ2-7; a weak D match, TRBD2 (6 bases). Trimming left V 0 bases short and J 2 bases short, with 12 bases between. Germline V lookup: CDR1 SGDLS, CDR2 YYNGEE. The CDR3 loop spans 15 amino acids. The CDR3 nucleotides are TGTGCCAGCAGCGTAGGCGGGAACGGCGCCTACGAGCAGTACTTC. Encoded protein: CASSVGGNGAYEQYF.

V is TRBV20-1 and J is TRBJ2-2, with 9 bases lining up with TRBD1. V shed 4 bases, J shed 2 bases, and the junction held 11 bases outside the gene matches. Germline CDR1 is DFQATT and CDR2 is SNEGSKA (reference sequence). There are 17 residues in the CDR3. CDR3 sequence: CSATGQGPNFNTGELFF. The CDR3 nucleotides are TGCAGTGCTACAGGACAGGGGCCTAACTTCAACACCGGGGAGCTGTTTTTT.

This chain joins TRBV24-1 and TRBJ2-6; perhaps TRBD2 as D (5 bases). The length of the CDR3 is 16 residues. The V gene's germline CDR1 is KGHDR and CDR2 SFDVKD. The V gene lost 3 bases and the J gene lost 0 bases, with 8 bases spanning the gap. CDR3 residues: CATSDPGISGANVLTF. In DNA, the CDR3 is TGTGCCACCAGTGATCCGGGGATCTCTGGGGCCAACGTCCTGACTTTC.

In the case of this clonotype: A much larger clonotype is one base distant, so this may be a read error. The rearrangement joins TRBV12-3 or TRBV12-4 to TRBJ1-5; 8 nucleotides align to TRBD1. The CDR3 length is 14 residues. CDR3 sequence (DNA): TGTGCCAGCCACAGGGGGATTAGCAATCAGCTCCAGCATTTT. Its protein is CASHRGISNQLQHF.